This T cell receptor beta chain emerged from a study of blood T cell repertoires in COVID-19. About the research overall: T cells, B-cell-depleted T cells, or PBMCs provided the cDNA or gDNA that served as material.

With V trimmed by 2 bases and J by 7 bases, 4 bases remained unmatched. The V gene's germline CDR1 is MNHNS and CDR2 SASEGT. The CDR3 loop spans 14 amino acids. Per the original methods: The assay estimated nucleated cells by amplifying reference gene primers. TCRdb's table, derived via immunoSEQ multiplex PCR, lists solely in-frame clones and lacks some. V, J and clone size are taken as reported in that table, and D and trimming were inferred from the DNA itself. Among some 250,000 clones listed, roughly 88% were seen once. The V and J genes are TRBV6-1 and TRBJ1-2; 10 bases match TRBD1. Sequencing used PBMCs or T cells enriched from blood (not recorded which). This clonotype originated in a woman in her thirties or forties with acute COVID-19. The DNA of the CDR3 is TGTGCCAGCAGTGAATCGGACAGGGGGGTTGGCTACACCTTC. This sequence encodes CASSESDRGVGYTF.